The rows below give T cell receptor beta chains drawn from one sample of a study of blood T cell repertoires in COVID-19. The protocol was immunoSEQ multiplex PCR, while the TCRdb copy is restricted to in-frame clones and leaves out a portion. Of almost 250,000 clones in the sample, approximately 90% were seen once. The material sequenced was PBMCs or T cells enriched from blood (not recorded which). The receptors originated from a woman aged 25 to 39 who had recovered from COVID-19. The CDR3 runs from the conserved cysteine through the conserved F or W. The D gene is left open where the match is weak. Only some rows state a clone size, as once, few, many or a class for expanded clones.

V	D	size	J	DNA	CDR3
TRBV10-3	TRBD2	-	TRBJ2-3	TGTGCCATCAGGGGGACTAGCGGGAGGGTGGGCACAGATACGCAGTATTTT	CAIRGTSGRVGTDTQYF
TRBV2	-	-	TRBJ1-6	TGTGCCAGCCTCCCGGCTAGCCCCCATTCACCCCTCCACTTT	CASLPASPHSPLHF
TRBV30	-	-	TRBJ1-4	TGTGCCTGGACGTCACTCCCAGGGGAAAAACTGTTTTTT	CAWTSLPGEKLFF
TRBV10-3	-	-	TRBJ1-2	TGTGCCACCAAGGGAGGAGTAGATGGCTACACCTTC	CATKGGVDGYTF
TRBV19	TRBD1	few	TRBJ2-7	TGTGCCAGTAGTTTCGGTCGACAGGGTTCCTACGAGCAGTACTTC	CASSFGRQGSYEQYF
TRBV7-3	-	-	TRBJ2-3	TGTGCCAGCAGCTCCCACCCCCGGGATACGCAGTATTTT	CASSSHPRDTQYF
TRBV7-3	-	-	TRBJ1-3	TGTGCCAGCAGCGACACAAGATCTGGAAACACCATATATTTT	CASSDTRSGNTIYF
TRBV20-1	-	-	TRBJ2-3	TGCAGTGCTAGTGAGGACAGCCACACAGATACGCAGTATTTT	CSASEDSHTDTQYF
TRBV4-2	TRBD2	-	TRBJ2-7	TGTGCCAGCAGCCACGAAGTCGGTAGCGGGAGTTACGAGCAGTACTTC	CASSHEVGSGSYEQYF
TRBV11-2	-	-	TRBJ1-6	TGTGCCAGCAGCTTAAGAGGTCGAGGGGGTGGTTCACCCCTCCACTTT	CASSLRGRGGGSPLHF
TRBV6-4	TRBD2	-	TRBJ2-7	TGTGCCAGCAGCTTACTAGCGGGAGGGTACGAGCAGTACTTC	CASSLLAGGYEQYF
TRBV7-3	TRBD2	-	TRBJ2-3	TGTGCCAGCAGCTCAAGCGGGAGGGCCCCAGATACGCAGTATTTT	CASSSSGRAPDTQYF
TRBV4-3	-	-	TRBJ1-5	TGCGCCAGCAGCCAAGACCTCGGGCAGCCCCAGCATTTT	CASSQDLGQPQHF
TRBV6-2/TRBV6-3	TRBD2	once	TRBJ2-1	TGTGCCAGCAGTTTAAGGGAGGCGGGAGGTGATGAGCAGTTCTTC	CASSLREAGGDEQFF
TRBV19	-	-	TRBJ1-2	TGTGCCAGTAGTATAGCCATTGACTATGGCTACACCTTC	CASSIAIDYGYTF
TRBV18	TRBD1	few	TRBJ1-1	TGTGCCAGCTCCCGACAGGGGAACACTGAAGCTTTCTTT	CASSRQGNTEAFF
TRBV18	-	-	TRBJ1-4	TGTGCCAGCTCTCTGGGACGGGAGGAAAAACTGTTTTTT	CASSLGREEKLFF
TRBV30	TRBD1	once	TRBJ2-7	TGTGCCTGGAGGGACAGGGGTACCCACGAGCAGTACTTC	CAWRDRGTHEQYF
TRBV19	-	-	TRBJ1-5	TGTGCCAGTAGTATATCTGTCGGGGGACAGCCCCAGCATTTT	CASSISVGGQPQHF
TRBV29-1	TRBD1	few	TRBJ2-1	TGCAGCGTTGATACAGGGGCCGACAATGAGCAGTTCTTC	CSVDTGADNEQFF
TRBV7-2	TRBD1	-	TRBJ2-2	TGTGCCAGCAGCTTAGATGCAGGGGGCCGCACCGGGGAGCTGTTTTTT	CASSLDAGGRTGELFF
TRBV5-8	-	-	TRBJ1-1	TGTGCCAGCAGCTCATCGGACAGCTTCTACACTGAAGCTTTCTTT	CASSSSDSFYTEAFF
TRBV28	TRBD1	-	TRBJ2-2	TGTGCCAGCAGTCTAAGACAGGGGGCCATCCAGCCCGGGGAGCTGTTTTTT	CASSLRQGAIQPGELFF
TRBV7-9	-	-	TRBJ2-1	TGTGCCAGCAGCTTATACGCGGGGGCGGGTCCAAGCTCCTACAATGAGCAGTTCTTC	CASSLYAGAGPSSYNEQFF
TRBV11-2	-	-	TRBJ2-3	TGTGCCAGCAGCTTTCGCAGGGGATTCCGGAGCATGGCAGATACGCAGTATTTT	CASSFRRGFRSMADTQYF
TRBV7-9	-	-	TRBJ1-3	TGTGCCAGCAGCGCCGACAGGCTTGGCGCGGGAAACACCATATATTTT	CASSADRLGAGNTIYF
TRBV9	-	once	TRBJ1-5	TGTGCCAGCAGCCCGCACTTGAGGAATCAGCCCCAGCATTTT	CASSPHLRNQPQHF
TRBV5-8	TRBD1	-	TRBJ1-2	TGTGCCAGCAGCCCGGCGAAGGCATACAGGGGGTTGGGTGGCTACACCTTC	CASSPAKAYRGLGGYTF
TRBV4-3	TRBD2	-	TRBJ2-3	TGCGCCAGCAGCCCTACAGCGGGAGGGAACACAGATACGCAGTATTTT	CASSPTAGGNTDTQYF
TRBV6-4	-	-	TRBJ1-1	TGTGCCAGCAGACCTCAGGGATGGGACACTGAAGCTTTCTTT	CASRPQGWDTEAFF
TRBV21-1	-	-	TRBJ1-1	TGTGCCAGCAGCAAAGAAGGGAGGGACAGGGGAAACACTGAAGCTTTCTTT	CASSKEGRDRGNTEAFF
TRBV11-2	TRBD2	-	TRBJ2-1	TGTGCCAGCAGCTTAAGCGGGAGGGTCTTCAATGAGCAGTTCTTC	CASSLSGRVFNEQFF
TRBV18	TRBD2	-	TRBJ2-1	TGTGCCAGCTCACCAATGACTAGCGGACGTCTTGGGAATGAGCAGTTCTTC	CASSPMTSGRLGNEQFF
TRBV29-1	TRBD1	-	TRBJ1-1	TGCAGCGGAGACAGGGGTACTGAAGCTTTCTTT	CSGDRGTEAFF
TRBV30	-	-	TRBJ2-7	TGTGCCTGGAGTCCCGGTTCCTACGAGCAGTACTTC	CAWSPGSYEQYF
TRBV6-5	-	-	TRBJ1-1	TGTGCCAGCAATGGGAGGACCCCCACTGAAGCTTTCTTT	CASNGRTPTEAFF
TRBV4-3	-	-	TRBJ2-7	TGCGCCAGCAGCCAAGAATTCCGACCGGGGGACGAGCAGTACTTC	CASSQEFRPGDEQYF
TRBV9	-	-	TRBJ2-1	TGTGCCAGCAGCGAAACAGATAGCTCCTACAATGAGCAGTTCTTC	CASSETDSSYNEQFF
TRBV27	-	-	TRBJ1-6	TGTGCCAGCACCTGGGGAGAATTAAGTTCACCCCTCCACTTT	CASTWGELSSPLHF
TRBV24-1	-	-	TRBJ2-3	TGTGCCACCGCTAACAGGTTTTCTAGCACAGATACGCAGTATTTT	CATANRFSSTDTQYF
TRBV6-5	TRBD1	-	TRBJ1-1	TGTGCCAGCACTCACCTTCCGGGACAGGGCACTGAAGCTTTCTTT	CASTHLPGQGTEAFF
TRBV7-7	TRBD1	-	TRBJ2-1	TGTGCTAGCAGCTTAGAAGTAGGACAGGTCTCCTACAATGAGCAGTTCTTC	CASSLEVGQVSYNEQFF
TRBV29-1	-	few	TRBJ2-1	TGCAGCGTTGACGGGGGTGCGGACAATGAGCAGTTCTTC	CSVDGGADNEQFF
TRBV7-2	TRBD1	-	TRBJ2-7	TGTGCCAGCAGCTCCCCGAGGGACAGGGGAATTTACGAGCAGTACTTC	CASSSPRDRGIYEQYF
TRBV9	TRBD2	-	TRBJ2-2	TGTGCCAGCAGCTCCCCTTCATCGTTGCTAGCGGGAGAAAGGACCGGGGAGCTGTTTTTT	CASSSPSSLLAGERTGELFF
TRBV24-1	TRBD2	-	TRBJ2-1	TGTGCCACCAGTGTCGGGACTAGCGCCCGCTCCTACAATGAGCAGTTCTTC	CATSVGTSARSYNEQFF
TRBV29-1	TRBD1	-	TRBJ2-1	TGCAGCGTAAAAAAGACAGGGGGCAATGAGCAGTTCTTC	CSVKKTGGNEQFF
TRBV28	TRBD2	-	TRBJ2-5	TGTGCCAGCAGTTCCTCGACTAGCGGGAGAATCGGGACCCAGTACTTC	CASSSSTSGRIGTQYF
TRBV28	TRBD2	-	TRBJ2-2	TGTGCCAGCAGTACCTGGGCTAGCGGGAGTTTCGCCGGGGAGCTGTTTTTT	CASSTWASGSFAGELFF
TRBV11-1	-	once	TRBJ2-2	TGTGCCAGCAGCATACGGACAGGCGGGAACGGGGAGCTGTTTTTT	CASSIRTGGNGELFF
TRBV7-2	-	-	TRBJ2-7	TGTGCCAGCAGCGTCAGGGTTGGCGAGCAGTACTTC	CASSVRVGEQYF
TRBV7-6	TRBD1	-	TRBJ2-3	TGTGCCAGCAGCTTGGGTAATGAGGGGGCCACAGATACGCAGTATTTT	CASSLGNEGATDTQYF
TRBV9	-	-	TRBJ1-1	TGTGCCAGCAGCGTAACAGATTCCCCGAACACTGAAGCTTTCTTT	CASSVTDSPNTEAFF
TRBV19	TRBD2	-	TRBJ2-1	TGTGCCAGTAGTATGGCGGGAGGGTCCTACAATGAGCAGTTCTTC	CASSMAGGSYNEQFF
TRBV10-3	TRBD2	-	TRBJ2-3	TGTGCCATCAGTGAAGGCGGGAGGGCGGGAGATACGCAGTATTTT	CAISEGGRAGDTQYF
TRBV29-1	-	-	TRBJ1-1	TGCATCGGATCGGGGGGCCAGGGAGCTTTCTTT	CIGSGGQGAFF
TRBV19	-	-	TRBJ2-6	TGTGCCAGTAGTCAGGACTGGTACTCTGGGGCCAACGTCCTGACTTTC	CASSQDWYSGANVLTF